Below are 27 T cell receptor beta chains sequenced from a single sample in a study of T cells in Graves' hyperthyroidism and ophthalmopathy. Amplification yielded TCR beta CDR3 regions, with RNA transcripts as the source. First-round RT-PCR with HTBI primers amplified the TCR CDR3 region. TCRdb processed the multiplex PCR reads anew with MiXCR; each CDR3 protein has one entry. Of some 600,000 distinct CDR3 sequences listed, around 14% are singletons. Source material: blood. The receptors come from a woman younger than 45 with Graves' hyperthyroidism that later progressed to Graves' ophthalmopathy.

The CDR3 DNA reads TGTGCCAGCAGAAACGCAGGGATTTACGAGCAGTACTTC. Amino acid sequence: CASRNAGIYEQYF. V usage is TRBV27 and J usage is TRBJ2-7; D might be TRBD1 (5 bases). Trimming cost V 6 bases and J 4 bases, with 13 bases left between them. CDR3 length: 13 residues. The germline gives CDR1 MNHEY, CDR2 SMNVEV (reference sequence).

Ten or more counts support this clonotype. The chain links TRBV18 to TRBJ2-1; no reliable D call. Trimming took off 6 bases at V and 0 bases at J, with 12 bases between the two ends. Germline values: CDR1 KGHSH, CDR2 LQKENI. There are 15 residues in the CDR3. The CDR3 region is CASSPRAYSYNEQFF. CDR3 DNA sequence: TGTGCCAGCTCCCCCCGGGCCTACTCCTACAATGAGCAGTTCTTC.

This clonotype was detected many times. The chain links TRBV20-1 to TRBJ2-5, with 12 bases fitting TRBD2. The ends lost 6 bases at V and 2 bases at J; junction bases unmatched: 10. CDR1 DFQATT and CDR2 SNEGSKA come from the germline V gene (reference sequence). This CDR3 has 16 amino acids. As DNA, the CDR3 is TGCAGTGCCCTGGGGCTAGCGGGAGGGGGGCAAGAGACCCAGTACTTC. Translation: CSALGLAGGGQETQYF.

This clonotype was counted ten times or more. V and J are TRBV10-3 and TRBJ2-3, with a possible D match to TRBD1 (6 bases). The CDR3 consists of 13 residues. CDR1 is ENHRY, CDR2 SYGVKD, per germline. Trimming left V 10 bases short and J 1 base short, with 12 bases between. The CDR3: CATTDRRTDTQYF. CDR3 nucleotides: TGTGCCACCACAGACAGGCGCACAGATACGCAGTATTTT.

In this sample, this clonotype turned up many times. For the CDR3, the DNA is TGTGCCAGCAGCCAGGGCTCGAACACTGAAGCTTTCTTT. Protein: CASSQGSNTEAFF. This chain connects TRBV3-1 to TRBJ1-1; D gene ambiguous. V lost 3 bases and J lost 1, with 6 bases in between. The CDR3 spans 13 residues. The germline CDR1 and CDR2 sequences are LGHDT and YNNKEL (reference sequence). Complete variable domain (other parts from reference TRBV3-1 and TRBJ1-1): DTAVSQTPKYLVTQMGNDKSIKCEQNLGHDTMYWYKQDSKKFLKIMFSYNNKELIINETVPNRFSPKSPDKAHLNLHINSLELGDSAVYFCASSQGSNTEAFFGQGTRLTVV.

The chain links TRBV27 to TRBJ1-1; TRBD1 aligns across 8 bases. The CDR3 length is 15 residues. The germline gives CDR1 MNHEY, CDR2 SMNVEV (reference sequence). Germline trimming cut 5 bases from V and 1 base from J; bases unmatched to any gene: 6. CDR3 bases: TGTGCCAGCAGTACGGCCGGGACAGGGAACACTGAAGCTTTCTTT. Translated, it gives CASSTAGTGNTEAFF.

This clonotype was counted many times. The V gene is TRBV25-1, the J gene TRBJ1-5; 8 bases line up with TRBD1. CDR1 MGHDK and CDR2 SYGVNS come from the germline V gene. V shed 3 bases, J shed 4 bases, and the junction held 2 bases outside the gene matches. The CDR3 runs to 14 residues. The CDR3 sequence: CASSDRQGNQPQHF. CDR3 DNA: TGTGCCAGCAGTGACAGACAGGGGAATCAGCCCCAGCATTTT.

V usage is TRBV30 and J usage is TRBJ2-7; D might be TRBD2 (6 bases). V lost 2 bases and J 2 bases, leaving 7 bases between the germline ends. The germline gives CDR1 GTSNPN, CDR2 SVGIG (reference sequence). CDR3 size: 12 residues. The chain's CDR3 is CAWSRGTYEQYF. Here the CDR3 DNA reads TGTGCCTGGAGTCGGGGGACCTACGAGCAGTACTTC.

This clonotype appeared a single time. The rearrangement joins TRBV7-9 to TRBJ2-3; 7 nucleotides align to TRBD1. The J call may be wrong; the DNA end is better matched by TRBJ1-5. This CDR3 comprises 15 residues. The germline V gene has CDR1 SEHNR and CDR2 FQNEAQ (reference sequence). The CDR3 is CASSLAPSGTDTQHF. CDR3 nucleotide sequence: TGTGCCAGCAGCTTAGCTCCTAGCGGGACAGATACGCAGCATTTT.

This clonotype was seen a handful of times. The chain employs TRBV20-1 and TRBJ2-1, with TRBD2 matching over 9 bases. CDR3 length: 14 residues. Trimming cost V 0 bases and J 6 bases; bases outside gene matches: 3. CDR1 and CDR2 from the germline V gene are DFQATT and SNEGSKA (reference sequence). CDR3 coding DNA: TGCAGTGCTAGAGATCTAGCGGGAATCAATGAGCAGTTCTTC. As protein: CSARDLAGINEQFF.

This clonotype showed up many times. V usage is TRBV12-3 or TRBV12-4 and J usage is TRBJ2-1; TRBD1 matches at 8 bases. Losses at the gene ends were 4 bases for V and 3 bases for J; bases not matched to a gene: 2. This CDR3 comprises 14 residues. The CDR3 sequence: CASSSTGGYNEQFF. CDR3 DNA sequence: TGTGCCAGCAGTTCTACAGGGGGCTACAATGAGCAGTTCTTC.

This clonotype occurred many times. The chain is built from TRBV12-5 and TRBJ2-3; D unclear. Germline-derived CDR1 and CDR2 are LGHNT and FRNRAP. V was shortened by 0 bases and J by 5 bases, with 9 bases between the two germline ends. The CDR3 is 14 residues long. CDR3 in DNA: TGTGCTAGTGGTTTGGTCGTTGGCGGAGATACGCAGTATTTT. As protein: CASGLVVGGDTQYF.

This clonotype was picked up a small number of times. The chain couples TRBV9 to TRBJ1-3; 7 bases are shared with TRBD1. V shed 3 bases and J 2 bases; nucleotides not matched to a gene: 5. In germline, CDR1 is SGDLS, CDR2 YYNGEE. The CDR3 is 15 amino acids. CDR3 nucleotides: TGTGCCAGCAGCGGAACAGGGGATGCTGGAAACACCATATATTTT. Protein sequence: CASSGTGDAGNTIYF. Supplemented by reference TRBV9 and TRBJ1-3, the full variable domain reads DSGVTQTPKHLITATGQRVTLRCSPRSGDLSVYWYQQSLDQGLQFLIQYYNGEERAKGNILERFSAQQFPDLHSELNLSSLELGDSALYFCASSGTGDAGNTIYFGEGSWLTVV.

About this clonotype: With a much larger clone just one base away, this may be a read error. The J gene is TRBJ2-5, the V gene TRBV2; 13 nucleotides match TRBD2. With V trimmed by 11 bases and J by 2 bases, 11 bases remained unmatched. The CDR3 covers 16 residues. Germline V gene data show CDR1 as SNHLY and CDR2 as FYNNEI. CDR3 nucleotides: TGTGCCGGCTCAGCACTAGCGGGAGGGCCGCAAGAGACCCAGTACTTC. Its protein is CAGSALAGGPQETQYF.

There are many counts of this clonotype. The J gene is TRBJ2-5, the V gene TRBV11-3, with 7 bases that match TRBD2. CDR1 and CDR2 (germline): SGHNT, YENEEA. V was pared by 4 bases and J by 5 bases, with 7 bases of the junction left unmatched. The CDR3 spans 14 residues. Here the CDR3 reads CASSSAAGRETQYF. The CDR3 DNA is TGTGCCAGCAGCTCTGCAGCGGGAAGGGAGACCCAGTACTTC.

About this clonotype itself: This may be a read error, as it is one base from a much larger clone. The chain recombines TRBV6-2 or TRBV6-3 with TRBJ2-7; 11 bases line up with TRBD2. Near its end, the DNA agrees better with TRBJ2-1, so the J call may be wrong. CDR3 length: 15 amino acids. Per the germline V gene, CDR1 is MNHEY and CDR2 is SVGEGT. CDR3 sequence (DNA): TGTGCCAGCAGTACCTCTAGCGGGGGGTGCAATGAGCAGTTCTTC. Protein product: CASSTSSGGCNEQFF.

The chain has TRBV18 and TRBJ2-3; no clear D gene. Per the germline V gene, CDR1 is KGHSH and CDR2 is LQKENI. CDR3 length equals 16 residues. V gave up 0 bases and J gave up 0 bases, with 10 bases separating them. This chain's CDR3 is CASSPPMAASTDTQYF. CDR3 sequence (DNA): TGTGCCAGCTCACCACCGATGGCAGCTAGCACAGATACGCAGTATTTT.

In the case of this clonotype: At one boundary the junction diverges from the germline segment, which might be a read error. V is TRBV25-1 and J is TRBJ1-1; 9 nucleotides agree with TRBD1. Germline CDR1 reads MGHDK; CDR2 reads SYGVNS. CDR3 length: 13 residues. The CDR3 DNA reads as TGTGTCAGCAGCGGGACAGGGACCCCTGAAGCTTTCTTT. It specifies CVSSGTGTPEAFF.

This clonotype has a count of ten or more. This chain links TRBV27 with TRBJ2-3, with D perhaps TRBD1 or TRBD2 (5 bases each). CDR3 size: 14 residues. Germline lookup yields CDR1 MNHEY and CDR2 SMNVEV (reference sequence). Trimming stripped 5 bases from V and 1 base from J, with 10 bases between. The CDR3 loop reads CASSNQGGTDTQYF. The CDR3 DNA follows: TGTGCCAGCAGTAACCAGGGAGGCACAGATACGCAGTATTTT.

This clonotype was seen ten or more times. The gene calls are TRBV6-2 or TRBV6-3 and TRBJ2-1; 8 bases are a match to TRBD1. The trim removed 6 bases at V and 2 bases at J, leaving 6 bases unmatched. The CDR3 length is 15 residues. Germline-derived CDR1 and CDR2 are MNHEY and SVGEGT. The CDR3 DNA is TGTGCCAGCAGGGATCCGGACAGGGCCTACAATGAGCAGTTCTTC. The encoded protein is CASRDPDRAYNEQFF.

At least ten counts were recorded for this clonotype. V usage is TRBV7-8 and J usage is TRBJ2-7; 7 nucleotides agree with TRBD2. Germline V gene lookup returns CDR1 SGHVS and CDR2 FQNEAQ. V lost 4 bases, J lost 4 bases, and 16 bases stayed unmatched. The CDR3 length is 17 residues. The CDR3 DNA sequence: TGTGCCAGCAGCTCCCCGAAACTAGCGTCAAGGGGTTACGAGCAGTACTTC. As protein: CASSSPKLASRGYEQYF.

There are many counts of this clonotype. The chain carries TRBV14 and TRBJ1-1, with no clear D. Deletions cut 4 bases from V and 0 bases from J, with 9 bases between. The CDR3 consists of 14 residues. CDR1 and CDR2 from the germline V gene are SGHDN and FVKESK. The CDR3 protein is CASSLYTMNTEAFF. The DNA for the CDR3 is TGTGCCAGCAGCCTCTATACCATGAACACTGAAGCTTTCTTT.

This clonotype was seen many times. This rearrangement joins TRBV28 to TRBJ2-3; 7 nucleotides line up with TRBD1. J lost 2 bases, V lost 7 bases, and 9 bases had no gene match. Germline V lookup: CDR1 MDHEN, CDR2 SYDVKM. There are 15 residues in the CDR3. The chain's CDR3 is CASNLLTGNTDTQYF. DNA for the CDR3: TGTGCCAGCAACCTCTTGACAGGGAACACAGATACGCAGTATTTT.

This clonotype has more than one count but fewer than ten. The V and J genes are TRBV4-1 and TRBJ2-5; D gene uncertain. Germline CDR1 MGHRA, CDR2 YSYEKL. The V end lost 4 bases, the J end lost 4 bases, and 13 bases lay between the germline ends. The CDR3 length is 14 residues. This CDR3 is CASSPYERGETQYF. The CDR3 DNA sequence: TGCGCCAGCAGCCCCTACGAGCGAGGAGAGACCCAGTACTTC.

This clonotype was observed at least ten times. The gene calls are TRBV19 and TRBJ2-7, with D perhaps TRBD1 (5 bases). V lost 5 bases to trimming and J lost 0 bases, with 17 bases between them. In germline, CDR1 is LNHDA, CDR2 SQIVND (reference sequence). The CDR3 is 16 residues long. CDR3 protein: CASSPLGRKSSYEQYF. CDR3 DNA sequence: TGTGCCAGTAGTCCCCTGGGGCGGAAGAGCTCCTACGAGCAGTACTTC.

The chain employs TRBV5-4 and TRBJ1-6; no definite D call. Trimming left V 4 bases short and J 7 bases short, with 12 bases between. This CDR3 is 14 amino acids long. Germline lookup yields CDR1 SGHNT and CDR2 YYREEE (reference sequence). CDR3 in amino acids: CASSVDMANSPLHF. For the CDR3, the DNA is TGTGCCAGCAGCGTCGACATGGCCAATTCACCCCTCCACTTT.

This clonotype showed up many times. The rearrangement joins TRBV12-3 or TRBV12-4 to TRBJ1-2; no definite D call. Trimming took off 3 bases at V and 5 bases at J, with 10 bases between the two ends. The CDR3 consists of 13 residues. The CDR3: CASSLDLRYGYTF. CDR3 coding DNA: TGTGCCAGCAGTTTGGATCTACGATATGGCTACACCTTC.